This T cell receptor (beta chain) was obtained from a study of blood T cell repertoires in COVID-19 (dated by TCRdb to about 2020). Describing the broader study: Samples covering the acute and convalescent phases of COVID-19 were provided by collaborators in the United States, Italy and Spain. The prospective study material was composed of cDNA or gDNA derived from T cells, B-cell-depleted T cells, or PBMCs. The dataset comprised deeply sampled blood TCRbeta repertoires from subjects exposed to, actively infected with, or recovered from COVID-19. The repertoires were made available in a free public database intended to serve as a resource for research on the immune response to SARS-CoV-2. The samples were drawn from two sources: the first 160 participants of the ongoing ImmuneRACE study, and 950 to 1,500 subjects contributed by 6 global collaborators. The sample metadata nearly always contained a de-identified subject ID, COVID-19 status, age in years and sex. Where HLA class I and class II types were available, the types were taken from metadata supplied by the sample provider, not from assay-based typing.

Here is what the overall study found, with its caveats: How much clinical and demographic metadata was included differed by source and by participant, and the metadata was provided uncurated.

With regard to this clone: It has no known antigen specificity. Base qualities are not provided; no much larger clone lies one nucleotide away.

Whole blood was collected in K2EDTA tubes by collaborating institutions according to the institutions' own protocols. For TCRbeta analysis, collaborators shipped samples in one of three forms: frozen whole blood, isolated PBMCs, or DNA extracted from either of those sample types. TCRbeta CDR3 regions were amplified from genomic DNA using the immunoSEQ Assay, a bias-controlled multiplex PCR. Regarding the original processing steps: Nucleated cell counts per sample were estimated from amplification of reference gene primers within the assay. To quantify the absolute abundance of each unique TCRbeta CDR3 rearrangement, sequence reads were collapsed and filtered. Productive Simpson clonality was computed per sample as the square root of Simpson's diversity index over productive rearrangements. TCRdb provides this immuneACCESS table in a form limited to in-frame rearrangements. Some clones are lacking; in checked studies, under half of them reflect an unresolved V gene, and why the rest are absent is not known. Clone size and V and J calls were adopted from that table, with D and trimming inferred from the DNA. This sample comprises fewer than 120,000 clones, just over 75% of them detected only once. Over 3.5% of the sample is taken by the ten largest.

The CDR3 covers 15 residues, taking in both the cysteine and the phenylalanine. Only CDR3 DNA is held: 45 bases, read in frame from base 1. Unmatched junction bases come to 4, with V trimmed by 4 bases and J by 4 bases. As encoded in the germline V gene, CDR1 is SNHLY while CDR2 is FYNNEI. The sample comprised peripheral blood. The source is a woman over 75 with acute or convalescent COVID-19. This receptor chain uses TRBV2 and TRBJ2-1, with TRBD1 matching 10 junction bases. For the CDR3, the sequence is CASSGTGGGYNEQFF. The nucleotides are TGTGCCAGCAGTGGGACAGGGGGGGGGTACAATGAGCAGTTCTTC.